The next 10 T cell receptor beta chains were all read from a single sample in a study of blood T cell repertoires in COVID-19. Data came from immunoSEQ multiplex PCR; TCRdb stores just in-frame clones and leaves some out. This table has some 40,000 clones, 85% to 95% appearing once. Sequences were obtained from peripheral blood. The receptors originated from a man aged 50 to 60 with COVID-19, enrolled during active disease.

V gene TRBV7-6 combines with J gene TRBJ2-3; 9 bases map to TRBD1. The germline V gene encodes CDR1 SGHVS and CDR2 FNYEAQ. The ends lost 4 bases at V and 3 bases at J; junction bases unmatched: 5. This CDR3 has 15 residues. The CDR3 coding sequence is TGTGCCAGCAGCTCCCCCGGGACAGGGACAGATACGCAGTATTTT. This sequence encodes CASSSPGTGTDTQYF.

This clone was counted once. This chain uses TRBV19 with TRBJ1-2; maybe TRBD1 (5 bases). With 9 bases removed from V and 7 bases from J, the gap between germline ends came to 21 bases. The CDR3 is made up of 14 amino acids. Germline CDR1 reads LNHDA; CDR2 reads SQIVND (reference sequence). The CDR3 DNA sequence: TGTGCCAGCCATTTGGGGGGGGAGCCCGGTGGCTACACCTTC. Amino acid sequence: CASHLGGEPGGYTF.

The chain has TRBV29-1 and TRBJ1-1; D remains ambiguous. The CDR3 consists of 11 residues. Per germline, CDR1 SQVTM and CDR2 ANQGSEA. Trimming shortened V by 6 bases and J by 1 base, and 6 bases separated the two germline ends. The CDR3 protein is CSVEQNTEAFF. Here the CDR3 DNA reads TGCAGCGTCGAGCAGAACACTGAAGCTTTCTTT.

As DNA, the CDR3 is TGTGCCAGTAGTACCGACCGGACAGGGCATCAGCCCCAGCATTTT. This gives the protein CASSTDRTGHQPQHF. The chain has TRBV19 and TRBJ1-5; TRBD1 aligns across 8 bases. With 4 bases clipped from V and 5 bases from J, the junction kept 7 bases outside the gene matches. The CDR3 extends over 15 amino acids. Per the germline V gene, CDR1 is LNHDA and CDR2 is SQIVND (reference sequence).

The gene calls are TRBV19 and TRBJ1-2, with 10 bases aligning to TRBD1. The CDR3 runs 15 residues. V lost 6 bases and J lost 4; bases outside the gene matches: 8. Germline V gene sequence: CDR1 LNHDA, CDR2 SQIVND (reference sequence). CDR3 coding DNA: TGTGCCAGTAGCCCCGGACAGGGGGTTGGCTATGGCTACACCTTC. Amino acid sequence: CASSPGQGVGYGYTF.

This clone was counted between two and nine times. The chain recombines TRBV7-2 with TRBJ2-7, with 9 bases identical to TRBD2. Germline-derived CDR1 and CDR2 are SGHTA and FQGNSA. This CDR3 has 16 amino acids. The trim removed 1 base at V and 3 bases at J, leaving 7 bases unmatched. CDR3 residues: CASSLGLAGFHYEQYF. The CDR3 DNA sequence: TGTGCCAGCAGCTTAGGGCTAGCGGGATTCCACTACGAGCAGTACTTC.

The chain couples TRBV30 to TRBJ2-1; TRBD2 matches 9 bases. The CDR3 is made up of 14 amino acids. V lost 0 bases, J lost 9 bases, and 6 bases stayed unmatched. Per germline, CDR1 GTSNPN and CDR2 SVGIG (reference sequence). The chain's CDR3 is CAWSVGTSIGEQFF. DNA for the CDR3: TGTGCCTGGAGTGTCGGGACTAGCATTGGTGAGCAGTTCTTC.

The chain recombines TRBV5-6 with TRBJ2-5; D ambiguous. The germline gives CDR1 SGHDT, CDR2 YYEEEE. Trimming took 4 bases from V and 2 from J, leaving 12 bases between them. The CDR3 is 14 amino acids. CDR3 sequence: CASSEQQSQETQYF. CDR3 DNA: TGTGCCAGCAGCGAGCAACAGTCACAAGAGACCCAGTACTTC.

The genes are TRBV18 and TRBJ1-3; 8 bases are shared with TRBD1. From germline, CDR1 is KGHSH and CDR2 LQKENI. The CDR3 sequence is 17 residues long. V gave up 5 bases and J gave up 0 bases; unmatched junction bases: 9. CDR3 nucleotide sequence: TGTGCCAGCTCAGTAAGGACAGGGCCAGACTCTGGAAACACCATATATTTT. Translated: CASSVRTGPDSGNTIYF.

V gene TRBV4-1 combines with J gene TRBJ1-1, with 11 bases that match TRBD1. The CDR3 sequence is 20 residues long. V was pared by 2 bases and J by 0 bases, with 14 bases of the junction left unmatched. Germline CDR1 and CDR2: MGHRA and YSYEKL. The CDR3 here is CASSQSSLDRGPIMNTEAFF. The CDR3 DNA is TGCGCCAGCAGCCAAAGCAGTCTGGACAGGGGGCCCATCATGAACACTGAAGCTTTCTTT.